The subject of this entry is one T cell receptor (beta chain). The data were taken from a study of PD-L1 blockade in urothelial cancer. Study information: The researchers analyzed blood 3 weeks (second dose) and 6 weeks after treatment start.

Each PCR had synthetic TCR analog templates added to it as a spike-in. TCRdb's table, derived via immunoSEQ multiplex PCR, lists solely in-frame clones and lacks some. The table records under 100,000 clones, around 90% of them present only once. Specified time point: pretreatment peripheral blood. Metastatic or locally advanced urothelial carcinoma was present in the patients. Pretreatment sampling and on-treatment sampling together yielded between 1 and 8 samples for each patient. The germline CDR1 and CDR2 sequences are MNHNY and SVGAGI (reference sequence). V lost 4 bases to trimming and J lost 3 bases; unmatched junction nucleotides: 6. This CDR3 is 15 amino acids long.

The sequence was obtained from a man in his 60s with urothelial cancer. V and J are TRBV6-6 and TRBJ1-1; 9 nucleotides align to TRBD1. Specimen: PBMCs, collected around atezolizumab (anti-PD-L1) treatment. Here the CDR3 DNA reads TGTGCCAGCAGTTCCCCGGGACAGGGCCACACTGAAGCTTTCTTT. This sequence encodes CASSSPGQGHTEAFF.